One TCR beta chain is described in this entry. Its antigen is not known. This entry is derived from a study of CD8 T cells in Susac syndrome. Study-wide findings and caveats: Where Susac syndrome CD4+ T cell repertoires were concerned, no clonal expansion was evident.

The patients with Susac syndrome were individuals who fulfilled the recently defined diagnostic criteria for disease that was either definite or probable. TEMRA cells were FACS-enriched and CD8+ and CD4+ T cells negatively isolated. From germline, CDR1 is SQVTM and CDR2 ANQGSEA. V gave up 3 bases and J gave up 1 base, with 9 bases separating them. The CDR3 is 13 residues long. With random hexamers, about 0.5 to 1 ug RNA was reverse transcribed. The authors amplified TCR beta CDR3 across 54 Vbeta and 13 Jbeta using immunoSEQ multiplex PCR. MiXCR, applied by TCRdb to the immunoSEQ multiplex PCR reads, yields one record per CDR3 protein. The sample lists 110,000 to 150,000 distinct CDR3 sequences; around 95% were seen once.

The sample consisted of CD4+ T cells from PBMCs. This sequence originates from a human donor with Susac syndrome. The V call is TRBV29-1, the J call TRBJ1-1; TRBD1 might be the D (6 bases). The CDR3 loop reads CSVDPTGNTEAFF. In DNA form, the CDR3 reads TGCAGCGTTGACCCGACAGGGAACACTGAAGCTTTCTTT.